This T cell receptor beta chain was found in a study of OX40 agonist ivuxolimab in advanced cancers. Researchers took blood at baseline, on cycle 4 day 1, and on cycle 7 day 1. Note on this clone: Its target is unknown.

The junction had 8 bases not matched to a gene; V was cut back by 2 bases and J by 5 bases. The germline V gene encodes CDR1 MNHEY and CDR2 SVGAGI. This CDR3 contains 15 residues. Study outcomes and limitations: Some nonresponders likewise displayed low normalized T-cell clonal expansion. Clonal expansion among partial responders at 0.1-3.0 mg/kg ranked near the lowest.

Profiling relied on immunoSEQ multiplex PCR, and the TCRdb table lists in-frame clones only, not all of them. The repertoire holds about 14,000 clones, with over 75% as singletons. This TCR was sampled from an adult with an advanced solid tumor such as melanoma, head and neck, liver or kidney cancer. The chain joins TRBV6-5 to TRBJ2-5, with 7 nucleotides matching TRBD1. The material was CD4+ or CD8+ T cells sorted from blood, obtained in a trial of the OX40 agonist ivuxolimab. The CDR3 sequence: CASSYPRTGRETQYF. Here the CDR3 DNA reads TGTGCCAGCAGTTACCCCAGGACAGGAAGGGAGACCCAGTACTTC.